This T cell receptor (beta chain) emerged from a study of lymphopenia after photon versus proton radiotherapy. Study outcomes and limitations: Only patients who died were analyzed for survival; proton advantage is unproven. Oligoclonal CD8+ Temra expansion after nadir drove photon patients' diversity drop. Photon-treated patients lost naive T cells and TCR diversity; proton-treated stayed stable.

As to this clone: Its antigen is as yet unknown.

TCRdb keeps only in-frame clones here, not all; method: immunoSEQ multiplex PCR. Of roughly 57,000 clones listed, about 83% are singletons. Material: peripheral blood, obtained from a patient treated with photon-based radiotherapy. This TCR was sampled from a man in his forties or fifties with gastric cancer.

CDR3 sequence reads: CASSPGTGSSYEQYF. Here the CDR3 DNA reads TGCGCCAGCAGCCCAGGGACAGGGAGCTCCTACGAGCAGTACTTC. This chain connects TRBV4-3 to TRBJ2-7; 9 bases align to TRBD1. The CDR3 is 15 amino acids. V was pared by 4 bases and J by 0 bases, with 4 bases of the junction left unmatched. CDR1 and CDR2 (germline): LGHNA, YSLEER.